This T cell receptor beta chain appears in the sequencing data of a study of cytotoxic CD8 clonotypes in ibrutinib-treated CLL. Study-wide findings and caveats: While tracking circulating CD8+ T-cell counts, baseline clonality exceeded that of age-matched healthy donors.

Depth targeted 1 in 200,000 to 1 in 1 million T cells, averaging 10x coverage per clonotype. Sequencing was performed with immunoSEQ multiplex PCR; in TCRdb, only in-frame clones are kept and a portion is missing. The sample consists of 250,000 to 350,000 clones, roughly three quarters of them appearing once. On this clone itself: Its antigen is currently unknown.

Trimming removed 2 bases from V and 5 bases from J, with 9 bases in between. This CDR3 is 14 amino acids long. Germline V lookup: CDR1 SEHNR, CDR2 FQNEAQ (reference sequence). This receptor was taken from a human donor with chronic lymphocytic leukemia. V gene TRBV7-9 combines with J gene TRBJ2-2; maybe TRBD2 (6 bases). Sequenced material: PBMCs, taken at disease progression, from a patient treated with ibrutinib. The CDR3 loop is CASSLTRGTGELFF. In DNA form, the CDR3 reads TGTGCCAGCAGCTTAACGCGGGGAACCGGGGAGCTGTTTTTT.